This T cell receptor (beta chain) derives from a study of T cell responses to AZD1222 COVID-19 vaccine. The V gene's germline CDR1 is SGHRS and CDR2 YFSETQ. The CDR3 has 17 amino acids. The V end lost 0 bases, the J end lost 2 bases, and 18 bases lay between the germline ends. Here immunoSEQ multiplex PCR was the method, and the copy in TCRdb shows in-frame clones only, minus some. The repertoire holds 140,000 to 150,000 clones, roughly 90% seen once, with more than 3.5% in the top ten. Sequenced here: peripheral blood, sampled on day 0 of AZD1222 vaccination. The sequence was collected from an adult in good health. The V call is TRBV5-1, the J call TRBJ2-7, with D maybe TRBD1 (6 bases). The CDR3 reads CASSLAFSGQNTYEQYF. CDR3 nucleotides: TGCGCCAGCAGCTTGGCCTTCTCTGGACAGAATACCTACGAGCAGTACTTC. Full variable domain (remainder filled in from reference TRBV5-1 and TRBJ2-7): KAGVTQTPRYLIKTRGQQVTLSCSPISGHRSVSWYQQTPGQGLQFLFEYFSETQRNKGNFPGRFSGRQFSNSRSEMNVSTLELGDSALYLCASSLAFSGQNTYEQYFGPGTRLTVT.